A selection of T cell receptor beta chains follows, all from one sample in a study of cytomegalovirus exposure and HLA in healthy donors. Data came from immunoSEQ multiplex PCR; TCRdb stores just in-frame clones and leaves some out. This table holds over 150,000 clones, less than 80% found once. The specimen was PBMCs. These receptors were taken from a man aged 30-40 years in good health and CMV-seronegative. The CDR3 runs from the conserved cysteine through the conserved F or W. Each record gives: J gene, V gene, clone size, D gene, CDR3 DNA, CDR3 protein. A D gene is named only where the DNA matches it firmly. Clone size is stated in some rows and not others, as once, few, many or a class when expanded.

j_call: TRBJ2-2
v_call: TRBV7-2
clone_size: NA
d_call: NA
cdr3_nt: TGTGCCAGCAGCCTAGACACAGGGAGCGGGGAGCTGTTTTTT
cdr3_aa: CASSLDTGSGELFF

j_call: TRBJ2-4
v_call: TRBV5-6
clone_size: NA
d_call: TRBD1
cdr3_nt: TGTGCCAGCAGCTTGCGGGGACAGGGGACGGGAGCCAAAAACATTCAGTACTTC
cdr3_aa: CASSLRGQGTGAKNIQYF

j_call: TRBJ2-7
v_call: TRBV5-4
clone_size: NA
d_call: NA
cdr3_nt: TGTGCCAGCAGCTCCTCAGGGCCCTACGAGCAGTACTTC
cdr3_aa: CASSSSGPYEQYF

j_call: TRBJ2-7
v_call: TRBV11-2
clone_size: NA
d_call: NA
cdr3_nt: TGTGCCAGCAGCTTAGGACGCGGGGCCTCCTACGAGCAGTACTTC
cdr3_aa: CASSLGRGASYEQYF

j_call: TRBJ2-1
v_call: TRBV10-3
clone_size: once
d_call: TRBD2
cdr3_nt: TGTGCCATCAGTATGGGACTAGCGGGGGGGCCAACCAACAATGAGCAGTTCTTC
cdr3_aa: CAISMGLAGGPTNNEQFF

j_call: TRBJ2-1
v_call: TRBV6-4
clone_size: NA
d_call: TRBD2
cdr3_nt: TGTGCCAGCAGCAGACTAGCGGGGGGGCTTGAGCAGTTCTTC
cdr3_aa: CASSRLAGGLEQFF

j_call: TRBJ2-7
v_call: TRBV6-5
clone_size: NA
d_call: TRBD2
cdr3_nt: TGTGCCAGCAGTTTAGCGGGGGGCCCCTACGAGCAGTACTTC
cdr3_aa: CASSLAGGPYEQYF

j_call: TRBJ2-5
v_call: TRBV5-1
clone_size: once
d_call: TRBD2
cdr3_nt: TGCGCCAGCAGCTTCGGGACTAGCGGGGGTGGGGAGACCCAGTACTTC
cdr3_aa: CASSFGTSGGGETQYF

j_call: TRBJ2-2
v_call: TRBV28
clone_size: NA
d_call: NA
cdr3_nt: TGTGCCAGCAGTTTCGGACAGAACACCGGGGAGCTGTTTTTT
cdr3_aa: CASSFGQNTGELFF

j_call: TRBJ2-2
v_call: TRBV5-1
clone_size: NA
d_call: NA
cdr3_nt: TGCGCCAGCAGCCAAAGGGGGGGAGCCTCGACCGGGGAGCTGTTTTTT
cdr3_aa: CASSQRGGASTGELFF

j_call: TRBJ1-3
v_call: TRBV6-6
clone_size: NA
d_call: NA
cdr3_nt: TGTGCCAGCAGTCTCAGGGGTCACCGCTCTGGAAACACCATATATTTT
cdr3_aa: CASSLRGHRSGNTIYF

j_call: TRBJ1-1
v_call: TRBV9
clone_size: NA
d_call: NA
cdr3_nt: TGTGCCAGCACCCCCCTTCCGAACACTGAAGCTTTCTTT
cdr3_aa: CASTPLPNTEAFF

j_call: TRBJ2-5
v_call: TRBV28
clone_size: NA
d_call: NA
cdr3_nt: TGTGCCAGCAGTTTATTAGAAGTCCGAGAGACCCAGTACTTC
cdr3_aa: CASSLLEVRETQYF

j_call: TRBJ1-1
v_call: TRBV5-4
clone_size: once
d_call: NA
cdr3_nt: TGTGCCAGCAGCTGGCAGGAACACACTGAAGCTTTCTTT
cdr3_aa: CASSWQEHTEAFF

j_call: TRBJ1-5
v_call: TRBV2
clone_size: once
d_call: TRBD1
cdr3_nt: TGTGCCAGCAAGGGGGCTGGCAATCAGCCCCAGAATTTT
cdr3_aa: CASKGAGNQPQNF

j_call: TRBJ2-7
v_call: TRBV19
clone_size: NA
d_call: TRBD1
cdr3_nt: TGTGCCAGTAGTTCCGGGACAGGGTTCTACGAGCAGTACTTC
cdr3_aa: CASSSGTGFYEQYF

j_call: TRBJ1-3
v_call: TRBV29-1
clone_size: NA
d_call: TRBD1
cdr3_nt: TGCAGCGCCGAGGGGACAGAGGGAAACACCATATATTTT
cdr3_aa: CSAEGTEGNTIYF

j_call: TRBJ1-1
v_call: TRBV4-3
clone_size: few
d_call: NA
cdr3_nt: TGCGCCAGCAGCCAAGATCGGGGTGTTGCCGACACTGAAGCTTTCTTT
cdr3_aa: CASSQDRGVADTEAFF

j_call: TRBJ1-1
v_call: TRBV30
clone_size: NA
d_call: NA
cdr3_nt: TGTGCCTGGAGTGTAGGAGACACTGAAGCTTTCTTT
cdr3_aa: CAWSVGDTEAFF

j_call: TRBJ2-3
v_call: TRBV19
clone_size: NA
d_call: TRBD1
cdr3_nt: TGTGCCAGTAGTATAGTTTTTGACAGGGGGGCAGATACGCAGTATTTT
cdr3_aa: CASSIVFDRGADTQYF

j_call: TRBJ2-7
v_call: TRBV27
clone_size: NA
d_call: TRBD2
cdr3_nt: TGTGCCAGCAGTTCACTCACTAGCGGGGGGACAACCTTGCAGTACTTC
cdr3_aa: CASSSLTSGGTTLQYF

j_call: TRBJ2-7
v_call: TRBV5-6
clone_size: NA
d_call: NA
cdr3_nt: TGTGCCAGCAGCTTGGTAGGGGTCGAGCAGTACTTC
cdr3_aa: CASSLVGVEQYF

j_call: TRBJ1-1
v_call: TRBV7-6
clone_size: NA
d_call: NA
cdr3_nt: TGTGCCAGCGCTCCGGGACAAGCGAACACTGAAGCTTTCTTT
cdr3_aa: CASAPGQANTEAFF

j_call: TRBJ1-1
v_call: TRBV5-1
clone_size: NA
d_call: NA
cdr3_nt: TGCGCCAGCAGCCCCGAGGTAGGGGGTCTGGCTGAAGCTTTCTTT
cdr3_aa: CASSPEVGGLAEAFF

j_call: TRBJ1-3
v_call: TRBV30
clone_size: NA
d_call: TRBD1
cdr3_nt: TGTGCCTGGAGTGTGACAGGGATTGGAAACACCATATATTTT
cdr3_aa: CAWSVTGIGNTIYF

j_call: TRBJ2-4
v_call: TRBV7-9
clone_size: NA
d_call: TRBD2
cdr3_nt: TGTTCCAGCAGCTTAACTAGCGGGGGGGCCGGCCCCAAAAACATTCAGTACTTC
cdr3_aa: CSSSLTSGGAGPKNIQYF

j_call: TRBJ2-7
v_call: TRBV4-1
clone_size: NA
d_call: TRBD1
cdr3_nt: TGCGCCAGCAGCCACAACCCGGGACAGGACCACGAGCAGTACTTC
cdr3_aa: CASSHNPGQDHEQYF

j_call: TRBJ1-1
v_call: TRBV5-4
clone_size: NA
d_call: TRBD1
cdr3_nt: TGTGCCAGCAGCCAGGCGCAAGGACAGGGATACACTGAAGCTTTCTTT
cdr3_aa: CASSQAQGQGYTEAFF

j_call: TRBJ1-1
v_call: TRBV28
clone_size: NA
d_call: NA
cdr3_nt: TGTGCCAGCAGCCTCCGATGGCTGAACACTGAAGCTTTCTTT
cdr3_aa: CASSLRWLNTEAFF

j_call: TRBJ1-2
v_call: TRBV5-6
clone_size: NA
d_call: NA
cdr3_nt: TGTGCCAGCAGCAGCTCCGGGACACCTGCTGGAGGCTACACCTTC
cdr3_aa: CASSSSGTPAGGYTF

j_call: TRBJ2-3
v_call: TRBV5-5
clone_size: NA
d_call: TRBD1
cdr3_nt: TGTGCCAGCAGCTTGATGGCAGGGGGCGAGGATACGCAGTATTTT
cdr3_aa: CASSLMAGGEDTQYF

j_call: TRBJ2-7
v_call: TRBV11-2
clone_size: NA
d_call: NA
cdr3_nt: TGTGCCAGCAGCTCACAAGGCGGTCGCGAGCAGTACTTC
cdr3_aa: CASSSQGGREQYF

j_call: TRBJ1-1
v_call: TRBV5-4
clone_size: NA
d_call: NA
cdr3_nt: TGTGCCAGCAGCTTGACAGTGAACACTGAAGCTTTCTTT
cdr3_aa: CASSLTVNTEAFF

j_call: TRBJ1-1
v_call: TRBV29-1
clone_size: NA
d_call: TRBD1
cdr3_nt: TGCAGCGCTATCCCAGGGGGCGCGTACACTGAAGCTTTCTTT
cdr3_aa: CSAIPGGAYTEAFF

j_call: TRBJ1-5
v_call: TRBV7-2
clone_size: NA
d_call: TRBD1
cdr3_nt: TGTGCCAGCAGCTTCGCAGGGACAGTGAATCAGCCCCAGCATTTT
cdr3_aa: CASSFAGTVNQPQHF

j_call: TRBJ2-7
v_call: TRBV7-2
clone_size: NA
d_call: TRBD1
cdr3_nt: TGTGCCAGCAGCTTAGAAGCGGGACAGGGCTACGAGCAGTACTTC
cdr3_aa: CASSLEAGQGYEQYF

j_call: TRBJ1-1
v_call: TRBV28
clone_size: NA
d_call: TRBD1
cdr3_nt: TGTGCCAGCAGTTCGTGGACAGGGGAAGCTTTCTTT
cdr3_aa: CASSSWTGEAFF

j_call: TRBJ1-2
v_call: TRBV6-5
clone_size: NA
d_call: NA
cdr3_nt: TGTGCCAGCAGACCCGACAGGCAAGCTAACTATGGCTACACCTTC
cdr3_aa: CASRPDRQANYGYTF

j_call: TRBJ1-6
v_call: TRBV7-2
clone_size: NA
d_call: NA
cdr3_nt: TGTGCCAGCAGCTTAGCCTTCGGTCCCCTCCACTTT
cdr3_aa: CASSLAFGPLHF

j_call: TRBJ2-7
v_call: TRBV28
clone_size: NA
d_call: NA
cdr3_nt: TGTGCCAGCAGCCGACGAAGGGGCGTCTTCGACGAGCAGTACTTC
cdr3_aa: CASSRRRGVFDEQYF

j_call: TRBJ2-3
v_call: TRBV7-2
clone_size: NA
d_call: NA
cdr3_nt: TGTGCCAGCAGCTTTTTTCCGGCAGATACGCAGTATTTT
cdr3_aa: CASSFFPADTQYF

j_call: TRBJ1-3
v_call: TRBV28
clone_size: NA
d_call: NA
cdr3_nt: TGTGCCAGCAGTTCGCGGGCGTCAGCAGGCTCTGGAAACACCATATATTTT
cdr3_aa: CASSSRASAGSGNTIYF

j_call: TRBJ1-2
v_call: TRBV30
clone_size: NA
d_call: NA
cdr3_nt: TGTGCCCGAAAAGACAGTTCCTATGGCTACACCTTC
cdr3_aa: CARKDSSYGYTF

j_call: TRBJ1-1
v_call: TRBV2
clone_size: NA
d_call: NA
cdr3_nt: TGTGCCAGCAATCGACCTGAGGTTACTGAAGCTTTCTTT
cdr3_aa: CASNRPEVTEAFF

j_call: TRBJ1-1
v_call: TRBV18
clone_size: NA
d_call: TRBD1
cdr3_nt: TGTGCCAGCTCACCACCCGACAGGGCGTTGAACACTGAAGCTTTCTTT
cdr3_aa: CASSPPDRALNTEAFF

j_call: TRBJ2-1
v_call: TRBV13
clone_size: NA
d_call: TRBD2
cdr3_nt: TGTGCCAGCAGCCCGACTAGCGGGGGGGCCTCTTACAATGAGCAGTTCTTC
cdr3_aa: CASSPTSGGASYNEQFF

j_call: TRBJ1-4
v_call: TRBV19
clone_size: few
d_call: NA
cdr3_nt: TGTGCCAGTAGTCTCCGCGGGGACGCCGAAAAACTGTTTTTT
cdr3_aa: CASSLRGDAEKLFF

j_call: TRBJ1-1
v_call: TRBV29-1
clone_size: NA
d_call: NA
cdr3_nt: TGCAGCGTTGAGGGCCCGACGAACACTGAAGCTTTCTTT
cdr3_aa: CSVEGPTNTEAFF

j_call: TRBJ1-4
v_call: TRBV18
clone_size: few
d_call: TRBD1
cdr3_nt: TGTGCCAGCTCACTGGGGACAGGGATTCATGAAAAACTGTTTTTT
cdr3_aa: CASSLGTGIHEKLFF

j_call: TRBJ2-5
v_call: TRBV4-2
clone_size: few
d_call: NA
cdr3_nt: TGTGCCAGCAGCCCCTCACGGGGGGCAGGTGAGACCCAGTACTTC
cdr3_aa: CASSPSRGAGETQYF

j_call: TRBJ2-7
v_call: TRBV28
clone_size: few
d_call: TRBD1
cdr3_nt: TGTGCCAGCAGTTTTGTTTCCGGGACAGACGAGCAGTACTTC
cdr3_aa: CASSFVSGTDEQYF

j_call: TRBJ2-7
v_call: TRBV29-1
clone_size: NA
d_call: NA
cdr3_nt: TGCAGCGTTGAAGGGCCTAGCTACGAGCAGTACTTC
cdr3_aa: CSVEGPSYEQYF

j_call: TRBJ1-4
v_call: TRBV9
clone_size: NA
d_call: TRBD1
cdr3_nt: TGTGCCAGCAGCGCGACAGGGGACGTAGAAAAACTGTTTTTT
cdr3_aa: CASSATGDVEKLFF

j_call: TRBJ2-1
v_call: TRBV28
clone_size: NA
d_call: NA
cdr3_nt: TGTGCCAGCAGCCCTTGGAAGGGGGGGCGGGGTGAGCAGTTCTTC
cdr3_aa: CASSPWKGGRGEQFF